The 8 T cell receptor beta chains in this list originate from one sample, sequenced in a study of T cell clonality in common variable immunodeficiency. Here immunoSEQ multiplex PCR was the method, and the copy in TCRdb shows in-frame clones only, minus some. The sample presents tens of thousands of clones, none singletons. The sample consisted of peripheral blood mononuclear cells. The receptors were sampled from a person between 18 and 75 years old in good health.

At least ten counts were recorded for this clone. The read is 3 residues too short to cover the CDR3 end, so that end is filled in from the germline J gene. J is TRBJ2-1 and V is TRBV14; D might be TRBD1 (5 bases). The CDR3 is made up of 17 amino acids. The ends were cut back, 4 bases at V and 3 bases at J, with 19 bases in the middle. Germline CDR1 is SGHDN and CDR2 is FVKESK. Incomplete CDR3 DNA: TGTGCCAGCAGCCCCGTTGAACAGGTAAAGGGCTACAATGAG. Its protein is CASSPVEQVKGYNE. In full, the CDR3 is CASSPVEQVKGYNEQFF.

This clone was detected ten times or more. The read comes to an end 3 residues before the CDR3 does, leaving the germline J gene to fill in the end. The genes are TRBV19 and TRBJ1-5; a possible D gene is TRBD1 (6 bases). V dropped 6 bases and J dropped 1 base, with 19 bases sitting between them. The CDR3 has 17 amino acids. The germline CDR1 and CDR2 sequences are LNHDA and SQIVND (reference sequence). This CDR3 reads CASRLNQGLWSNQPQHF. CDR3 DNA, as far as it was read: TGTGCCAGTAGACTAAATCAGGGGTTATGGAGCAATCAGCCC.

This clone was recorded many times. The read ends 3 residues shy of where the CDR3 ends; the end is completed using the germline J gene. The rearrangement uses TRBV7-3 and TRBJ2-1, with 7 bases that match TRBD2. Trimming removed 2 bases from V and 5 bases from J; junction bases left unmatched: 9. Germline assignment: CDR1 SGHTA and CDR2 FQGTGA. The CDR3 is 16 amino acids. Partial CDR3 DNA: TGTGCCAGCAGCTTAGAAGCTGGGCTAGCGGACAATGAG. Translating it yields CASSLEAGLADNE. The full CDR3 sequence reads CASSLEAGLADNEQFF. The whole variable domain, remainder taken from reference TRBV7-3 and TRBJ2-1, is GAGVSQTPSNKVTEKGKYVELRCDPISGHTALYWYRQSLGQGPEFLIYFQGTGAADDSGLPNDRFFAVRPEGSVSTLKIQRTERGDSAVYLCASSLEAGLADNEQFFGPGTRLTVL.

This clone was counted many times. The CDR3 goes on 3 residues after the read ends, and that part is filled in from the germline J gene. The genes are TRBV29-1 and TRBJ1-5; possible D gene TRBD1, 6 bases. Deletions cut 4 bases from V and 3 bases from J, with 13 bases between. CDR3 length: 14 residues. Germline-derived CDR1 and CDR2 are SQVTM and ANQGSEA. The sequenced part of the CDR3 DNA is TGCAGCGTTGTAGGAACAGGGACCAATCAGCCC. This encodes CSVVGTGTNQP. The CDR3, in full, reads CSVVGTGTNQPQHF.

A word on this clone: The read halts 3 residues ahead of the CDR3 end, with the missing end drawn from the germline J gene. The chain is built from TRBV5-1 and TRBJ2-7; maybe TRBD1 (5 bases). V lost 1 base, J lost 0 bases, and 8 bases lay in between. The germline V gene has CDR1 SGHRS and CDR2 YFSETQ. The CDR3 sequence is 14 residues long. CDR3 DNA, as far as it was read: TGCGCCAGCAGCTTGAGGGGTCACTCCTACGAG. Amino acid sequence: CASSLRGHSYE. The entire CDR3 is CASSLRGHSYEQYF. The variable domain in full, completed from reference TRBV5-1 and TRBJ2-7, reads KAGVTQTPRYLIKTRGQQVTLSCSPISGHRSVSWYQQTPGQGLQFLFEYFSETQRNKGNFPGRFSGRQFSNSRSEMNVSTLELGDSALYLCASSLRGHSYEQYFGPGTRLTVT.

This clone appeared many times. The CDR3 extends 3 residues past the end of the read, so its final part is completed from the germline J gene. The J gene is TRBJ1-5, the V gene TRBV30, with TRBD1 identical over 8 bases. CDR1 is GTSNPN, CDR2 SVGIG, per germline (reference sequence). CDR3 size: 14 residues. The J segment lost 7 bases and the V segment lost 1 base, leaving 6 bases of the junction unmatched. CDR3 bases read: TGTGCCTGGAGTGATCAGGGGGCTCGGCAGCCC. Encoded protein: CAWSDQGARQP. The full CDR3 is CAWSDQGARQPQHF.

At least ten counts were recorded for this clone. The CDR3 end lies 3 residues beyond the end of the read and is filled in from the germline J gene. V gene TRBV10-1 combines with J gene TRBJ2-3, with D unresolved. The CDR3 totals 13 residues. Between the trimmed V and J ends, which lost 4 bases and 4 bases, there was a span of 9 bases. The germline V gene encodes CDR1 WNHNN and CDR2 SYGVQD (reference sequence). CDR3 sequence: CASSASFPDTQYF. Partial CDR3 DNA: TGCGCCAGCAGTGCCAGTTTCCCAGATACG.

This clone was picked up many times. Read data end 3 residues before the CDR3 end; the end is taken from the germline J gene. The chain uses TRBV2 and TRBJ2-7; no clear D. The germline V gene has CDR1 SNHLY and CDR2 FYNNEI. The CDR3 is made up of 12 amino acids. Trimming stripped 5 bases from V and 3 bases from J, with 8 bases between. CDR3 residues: CASSSQNYEQYF. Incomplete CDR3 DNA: TGTGCCAGCAGTTCACAAAACTACGAG.